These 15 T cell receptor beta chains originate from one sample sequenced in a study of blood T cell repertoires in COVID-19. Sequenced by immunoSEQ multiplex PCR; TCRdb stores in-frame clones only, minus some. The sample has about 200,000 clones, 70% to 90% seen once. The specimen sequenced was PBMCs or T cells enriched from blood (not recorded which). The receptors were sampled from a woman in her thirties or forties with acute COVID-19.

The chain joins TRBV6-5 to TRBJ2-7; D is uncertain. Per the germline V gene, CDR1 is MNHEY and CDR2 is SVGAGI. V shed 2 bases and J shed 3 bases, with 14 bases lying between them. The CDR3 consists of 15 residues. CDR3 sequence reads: CASSYGKRTNYEQYF. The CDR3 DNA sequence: TGTGCCAGCAGTTACGGCAAAAGAACTAACTACGAGCAGTACTTC.

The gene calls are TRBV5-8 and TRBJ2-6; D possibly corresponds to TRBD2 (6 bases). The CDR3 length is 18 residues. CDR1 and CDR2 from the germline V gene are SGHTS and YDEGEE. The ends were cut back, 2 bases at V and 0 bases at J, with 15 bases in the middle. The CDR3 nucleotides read TGTGCCAGCAGCTTTGAGGGGAGGCATAGCTCTGGGGCCAACGTCCTGACTTTC. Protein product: CASSFEGRHSSGANVLTF.

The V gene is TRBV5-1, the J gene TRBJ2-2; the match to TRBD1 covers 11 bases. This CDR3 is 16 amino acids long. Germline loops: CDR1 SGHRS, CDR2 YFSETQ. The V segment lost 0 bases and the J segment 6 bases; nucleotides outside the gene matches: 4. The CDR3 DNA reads TGCGCCAGCAGCTTGGACGGACAGGGGGCGTCCGGGGAGCTGTTTTTT. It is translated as CASSLDGQGASGELFF.

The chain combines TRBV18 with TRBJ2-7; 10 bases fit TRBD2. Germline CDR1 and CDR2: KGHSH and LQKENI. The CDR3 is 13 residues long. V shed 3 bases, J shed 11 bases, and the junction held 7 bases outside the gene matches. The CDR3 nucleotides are TGTGCCAGCTCACCTACTAGCGGGACAACGGAGTACTTC. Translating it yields CASSPTSGTTEYF.

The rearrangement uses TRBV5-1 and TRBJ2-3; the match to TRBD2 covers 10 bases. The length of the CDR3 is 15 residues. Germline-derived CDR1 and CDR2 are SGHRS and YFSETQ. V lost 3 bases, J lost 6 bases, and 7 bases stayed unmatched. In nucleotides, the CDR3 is TGCGCCAGCAGCTCCGCCAGCGGGAGGGTGGATACGCAGTATTTT. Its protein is CASSSASGRVDTQYF.

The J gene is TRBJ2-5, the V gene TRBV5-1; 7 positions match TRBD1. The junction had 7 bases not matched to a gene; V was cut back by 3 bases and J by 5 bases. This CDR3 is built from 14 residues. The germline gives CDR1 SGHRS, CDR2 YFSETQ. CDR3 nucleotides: TGCGCCAGCAGCTCGGGACAGTTGTCGGAGACCCAGTACTTC. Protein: CASSSGQLSETQYF. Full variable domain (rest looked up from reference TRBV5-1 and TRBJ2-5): KAGVTQTPRYLIKTRGQQVTLSCSPISGHRSVSWYQQTPGQGLQFLFEYFSETQRNKGNFPGRFSGRQFSNSRSEMNVSTLELGDSALYLCASSSGQLSETQYFGPGTRLLVL.

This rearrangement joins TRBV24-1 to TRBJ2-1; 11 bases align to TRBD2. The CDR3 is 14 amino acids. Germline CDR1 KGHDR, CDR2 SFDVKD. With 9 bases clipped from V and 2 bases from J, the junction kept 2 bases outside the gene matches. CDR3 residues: CATGTSGTYNEQFF. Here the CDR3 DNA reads TGTGCCACCGGGACTAGCGGAACCTACAATGAGCAGTTCTTC.

The CDR3, as DNA: TGTGCCAGCAGTTCAGGACAGTTAAATGAAAAACTGTTTTTT. Amino acids: CASSSGQLNEKLFF. V gene TRBV28 combines with J gene TRBJ1-4, with TRBD1 as a possible D gene (6 bases). Between the trimmed V and J ends, which lost 4 bases and 5 bases, there was a span of 11 bases. The germline V gene encodes CDR1 MDHEN and CDR2 SYDVKM. The CDR3 has 14 amino acids. Complete variable domain (other parts from reference TRBV28 and TRBJ1-4): DVKVTQSSRYLVKRTGEKVFLECVQDMDHENMFWYRQDPGLGLRLIYFSYDVKMKEKGDIPEGYSVSREKKERFSLILESASTNQTSMYLCASSSGQLNEKLFFGSGTQLSVL.

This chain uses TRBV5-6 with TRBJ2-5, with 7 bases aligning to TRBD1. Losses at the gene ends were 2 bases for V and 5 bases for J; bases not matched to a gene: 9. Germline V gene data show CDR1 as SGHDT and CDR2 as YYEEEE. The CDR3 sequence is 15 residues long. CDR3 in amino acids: CASSFARQGRETQYF. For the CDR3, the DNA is TGTGCCAGCAGCTTCGCCCGACAGGGAAGGGAGACCCAGTACTTC.

In nucleotides, the CDR3 is TGTGCCAGCAGTTATGAGTGGGATACGCAGTATTTT. Translated: CASSYEWDTQYF. This chain connects TRBV11-2 to TRBJ2-3, with D hard to call. The CDR3 runs to 12 residues. V shed 6 bases and J shed 6 bases, with 10 bases lying between them. Germline CDR1 is SGHAT and CDR2 is FQNNGV.

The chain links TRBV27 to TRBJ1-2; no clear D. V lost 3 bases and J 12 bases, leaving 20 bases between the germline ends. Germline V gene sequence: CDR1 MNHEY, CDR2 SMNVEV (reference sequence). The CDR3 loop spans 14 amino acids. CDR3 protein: CASSFRHGSKGNTF. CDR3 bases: TGTGCCAGCAGTTTTCGCCATGGGAGTAAAGGAAACACCTTC.

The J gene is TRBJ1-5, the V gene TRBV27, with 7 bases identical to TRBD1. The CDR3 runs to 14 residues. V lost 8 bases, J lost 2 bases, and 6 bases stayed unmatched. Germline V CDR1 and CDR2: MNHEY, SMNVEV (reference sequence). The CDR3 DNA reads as TGTGCCAGCGCTAGGGACAGTGGCAATCAGCCCCAGCATTTT. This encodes CASARDSGNQPQHF.

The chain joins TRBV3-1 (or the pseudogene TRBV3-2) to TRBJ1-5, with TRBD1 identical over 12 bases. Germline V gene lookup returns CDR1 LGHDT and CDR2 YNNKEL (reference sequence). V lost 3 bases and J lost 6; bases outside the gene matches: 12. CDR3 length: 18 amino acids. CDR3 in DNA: TGTGCCAGCAGCCACGGCTCCGGGACAGGGGGCCGGGGTCAGCCCCAGCATTTT. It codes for CASSHGSGTGGRGQPQHF.

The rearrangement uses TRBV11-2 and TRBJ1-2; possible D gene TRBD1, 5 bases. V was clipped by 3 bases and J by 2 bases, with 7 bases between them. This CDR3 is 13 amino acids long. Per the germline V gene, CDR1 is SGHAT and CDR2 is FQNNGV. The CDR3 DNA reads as TGTGCCAGCAGCTTGGGGCAGAACTATGGCTACACCTTC. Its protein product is CASSLGQNYGYTF.

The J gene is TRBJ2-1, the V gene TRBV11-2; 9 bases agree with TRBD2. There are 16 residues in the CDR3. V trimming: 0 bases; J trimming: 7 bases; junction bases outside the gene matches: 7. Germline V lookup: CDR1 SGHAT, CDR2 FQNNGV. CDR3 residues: CASSLELSGSKNEQFF. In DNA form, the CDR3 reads TGTGCCAGCAGCTTAGAACTTAGCGGGAGTAAAAATGAGCAGTTCTTC.